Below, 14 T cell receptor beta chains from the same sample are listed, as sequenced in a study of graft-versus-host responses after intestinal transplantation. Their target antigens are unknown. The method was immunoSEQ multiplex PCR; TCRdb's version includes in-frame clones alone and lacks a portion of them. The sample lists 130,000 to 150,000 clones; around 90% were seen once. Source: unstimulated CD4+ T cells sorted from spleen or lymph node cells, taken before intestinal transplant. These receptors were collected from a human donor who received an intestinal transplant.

The CDR3 here is CASSYVGQGETQYF. CDR3 nucleotide sequence: TGTGCCAGCAGTTATGTGGGACAGGGAGAGACCCAGTACTTC. V and J are TRBV6-5 and TRBJ2-5; 9 bases are shared with TRBD1. The CDR3 has 14 amino acids. V was clipped by 3 bases and J by 4 bases; unmatched bases: 3. The germline V gene encodes CDR1 MNHEY and CDR2 SVGAGI.

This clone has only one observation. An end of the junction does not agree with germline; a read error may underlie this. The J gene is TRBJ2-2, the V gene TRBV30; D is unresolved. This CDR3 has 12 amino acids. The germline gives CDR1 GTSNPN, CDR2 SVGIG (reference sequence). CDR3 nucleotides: TGTGCCTGGGGTGTGAACACCGGGGAGCTGTTTTTT. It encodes CAWGVNTGELFF.

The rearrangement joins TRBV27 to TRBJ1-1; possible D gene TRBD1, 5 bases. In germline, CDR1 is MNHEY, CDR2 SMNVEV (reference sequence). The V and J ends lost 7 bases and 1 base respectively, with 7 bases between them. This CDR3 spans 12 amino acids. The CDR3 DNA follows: TGTGCCAGCACCACAGGGAACACTGAAGCTTTCTTT. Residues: CASTTGNTEAFF.

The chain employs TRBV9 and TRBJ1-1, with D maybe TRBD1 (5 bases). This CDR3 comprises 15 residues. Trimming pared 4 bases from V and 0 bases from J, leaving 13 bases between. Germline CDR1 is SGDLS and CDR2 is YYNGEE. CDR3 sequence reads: CASSSRPGVNTEAFF. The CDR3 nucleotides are TGTGCCAGCAGCTCGCGCCCGGGGGTGAACACTGAAGCTTTCTTT.

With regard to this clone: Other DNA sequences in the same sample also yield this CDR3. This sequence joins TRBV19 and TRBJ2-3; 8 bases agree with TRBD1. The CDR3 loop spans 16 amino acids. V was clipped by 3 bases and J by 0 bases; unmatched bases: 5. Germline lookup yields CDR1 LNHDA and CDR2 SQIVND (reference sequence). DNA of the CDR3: TGTGCCAGTAGTATTAGGGGGACAGGAAGCACAGATACGCAGTATTTT. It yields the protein CASSIRGTGSTDTQYF.

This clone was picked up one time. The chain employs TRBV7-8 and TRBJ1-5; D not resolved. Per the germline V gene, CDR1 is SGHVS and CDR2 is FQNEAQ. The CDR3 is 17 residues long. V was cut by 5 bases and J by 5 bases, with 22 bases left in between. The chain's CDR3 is CASSEVPQKWVDQPQHF. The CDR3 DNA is TGTGCCAGCAGCGAGGTCCCTCAGAAATGGGTGGATCAGCCCCAGCATTTT.

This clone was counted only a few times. CDR3 sequence (DNA): TGTGCCAGCAGTTCCATTCGACAGGGTAACACCGGGGAGCTGTTTTTT. Translated, it gives CASSSIRQGNTGELFF. This chain joins TRBV6-5 and TRBJ2-2; 7 nucleotides match TRBD1. The CDR3 length is 16 residues. The junction had 7 bases not matched to a gene; V was cut back by 4 bases and J by 2 bases. Looked up from germline, CDR1 is MNHEY and CDR2 is SVGAGI.

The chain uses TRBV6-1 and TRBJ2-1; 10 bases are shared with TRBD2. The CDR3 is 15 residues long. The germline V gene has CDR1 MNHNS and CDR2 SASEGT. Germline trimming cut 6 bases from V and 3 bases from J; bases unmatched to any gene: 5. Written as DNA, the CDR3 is TGTGCCAGCAGGCCGGGACTAGCGTTCTACAATGAGCAGTTCTTC. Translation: CASRPGLAFYNEQFF.

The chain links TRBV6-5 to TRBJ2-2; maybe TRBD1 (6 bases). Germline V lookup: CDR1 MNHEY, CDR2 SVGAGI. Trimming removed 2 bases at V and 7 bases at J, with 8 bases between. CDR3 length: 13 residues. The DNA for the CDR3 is TGTGCCAGCAGTTACGAGGGGGTCGGGGAGCTGTTTTTT. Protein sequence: CASSYEGVGELFF.

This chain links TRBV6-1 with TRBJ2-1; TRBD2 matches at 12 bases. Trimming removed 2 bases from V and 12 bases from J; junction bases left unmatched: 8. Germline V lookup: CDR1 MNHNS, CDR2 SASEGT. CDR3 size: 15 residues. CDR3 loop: CASSEPSLTSGGQFF. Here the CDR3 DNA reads TGTGCCAGCAGTGAACCATCTTTGACTAGCGGGGGGCAGTTCTTC.

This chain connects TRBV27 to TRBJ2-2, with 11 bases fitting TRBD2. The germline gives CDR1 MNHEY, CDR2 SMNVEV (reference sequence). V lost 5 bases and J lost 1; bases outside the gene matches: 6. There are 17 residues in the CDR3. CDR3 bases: TGTGCCAGCAGTGTCCTAGCGGGAGGATTGAACACCGGGGAGCTGTTTTTT. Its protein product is CASSVLAGGLNTGELFF.

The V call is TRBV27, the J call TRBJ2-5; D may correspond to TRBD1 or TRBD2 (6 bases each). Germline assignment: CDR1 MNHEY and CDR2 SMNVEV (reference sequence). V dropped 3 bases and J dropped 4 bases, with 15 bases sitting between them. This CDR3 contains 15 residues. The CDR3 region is CASSFLGAGRETQYF. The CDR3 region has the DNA TGTGCCAGCAGTTTCTTGGGGGCGGGGCGAGAGACCCAGTACTTC.

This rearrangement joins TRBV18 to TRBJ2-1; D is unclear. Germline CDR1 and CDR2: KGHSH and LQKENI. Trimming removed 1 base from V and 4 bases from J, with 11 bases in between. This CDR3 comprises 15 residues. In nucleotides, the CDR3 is TGTGCCAGCTCACCACGCGCGGACGGGTACAATGAGCAGTTCTTC. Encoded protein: CASSPRADGYNEQFF. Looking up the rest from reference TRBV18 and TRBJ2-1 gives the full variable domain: NAGVMQNPRHLVRRRGQEARLRCSPMKGHSHVYWYRQLPEEGLKFMVYLQKENIIDESGMPKERFSAEFPKEGPSILRIQQVVRGDSAAYFCASSPRADGYNEQFFGPGTRLTVL.

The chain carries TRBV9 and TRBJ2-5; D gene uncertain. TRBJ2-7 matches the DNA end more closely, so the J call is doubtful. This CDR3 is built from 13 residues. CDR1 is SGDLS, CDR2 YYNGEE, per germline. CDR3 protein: CASSVVVRSEQYF. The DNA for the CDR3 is TGTGCCAGCAGCGTAGTGGTCCGCTCCGAGCAGTACTTC.